Below are 5 T cell receptor beta chains sequenced from a single sample in a study of OX40 agonist ivuxolimab in advanced cancers. Profiling relied on immunoSEQ multiplex PCR, and the TCRdb table lists in-frame clones only, not all of them. The table lists roughly 29,000 clones, about nine tenths of them singletons, with nearly 25% in the top ten. The sample here was CD4+ or CD8+ T cells sorted from blood, taken in a trial of the OX40 agonist ivuxolimab. These receptors all come from an adult with an advanced solid tumor such as melanoma, head and neck, liver or kidney cancer.

The genes are TRBV27 and TRBJ1-6; the match to TRBD1 covers 8 bases. This CDR3 has 15 residues. CDR1 MNHEY and CDR2 SMNVEV come from the germline V gene (reference sequence). With V trimmed by 5 bases and J by 8 bases, 8 bases remained unmatched. CDR3 sequence: CASSPTTGGDSPLHF. The CDR3 DNA reads TGTGCCAGCAGTCCCACAACAGGGGGGGATTCACCCCTCCACTTT.

The chain has TRBV19 and TRBJ1-2; no clear D. The germline gives CDR1 LNHDA, CDR2 SQIVND (reference sequence). The CDR3 runs 14 residues. Trimming cost V 6 bases and J 6 bases, with 17 bases left between them. The CDR3 region has the DNA TGTGCCAGTAGCCCCTTCCACGGCACGCATGGCTACACCTTC. This sequence encodes CASSPFHGTHGYTF.

The chain carries TRBV9 and TRBJ2-3; TRBD2 agrees at 10 bases. J gave up 4 bases and V 4 bases, and 9 bases lay outside the gene matches. The CDR3 covers 16 residues. Looked up from germline, CDR1 is SGDLS and CDR2 is YYNGEE. CDR3 sequence reads: CASSPRAGTSADTQYF. The DNA of the CDR3 is TGTGCCAGCAGCCCGAGGGCCGGGACTAGCGCAGATACGCAGTATTTT.

This chain uses TRBV6-1 with TRBJ1-2; 7 bases are a match to TRBD1. Trimming cost V 4 bases and J 8 bases; bases outside gene matches: 10. The germline gives CDR1 MNHNS, CDR2 SASEGT. The CDR3 has 14 residues. Here the CDR3 reads CASSVLTGTDGYTF. CDR3 coding DNA: TGTGCCAGCAGTGTATTGACAGGGACTGACGGCTACACCTTC.

The V call is TRBV10-3, the J call TRBJ2-2; 7 nucleotides align to TRBD2. Trimming at V came to 3 bases and at J to 6 bases, leaving 1 base not matched to a gene. CDR1 and CDR2 from the germline V gene are ENHRY and SYGVKD. The CDR3 runs 13 residues. CDR3 DNA: TGTGCCATCAGTGATAGCGGGCCCGGGGAGCTGTTTTTT. This sequence encodes CAISDSGPGELFF.